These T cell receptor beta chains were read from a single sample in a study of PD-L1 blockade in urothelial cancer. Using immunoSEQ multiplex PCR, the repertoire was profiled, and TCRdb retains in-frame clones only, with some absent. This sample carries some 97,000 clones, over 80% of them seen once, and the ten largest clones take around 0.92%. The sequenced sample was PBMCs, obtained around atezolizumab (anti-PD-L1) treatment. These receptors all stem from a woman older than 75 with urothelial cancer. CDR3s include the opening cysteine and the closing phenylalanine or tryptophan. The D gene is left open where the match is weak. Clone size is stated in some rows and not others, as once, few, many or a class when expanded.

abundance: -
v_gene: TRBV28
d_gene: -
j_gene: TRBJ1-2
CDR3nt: TGTGCCAGCAGTTTAGACCGGACACCCTATGGCTACACCTTC
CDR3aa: CASSLDRTPYGYTF

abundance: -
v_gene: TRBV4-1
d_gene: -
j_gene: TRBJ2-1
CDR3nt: TGCGCCAGCAGCCAAGACCCGGTTCGGAATGAGCAGTTCTTC
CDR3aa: CASSQDPVRNEQFF

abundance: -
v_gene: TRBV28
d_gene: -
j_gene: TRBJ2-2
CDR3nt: TGTGCCAGCAGGCGGTCCACCGGGGAGCTGTTTTTT
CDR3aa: CASRRSTGELFF

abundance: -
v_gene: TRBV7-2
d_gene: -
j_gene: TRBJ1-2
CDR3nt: TGTGCCAGCAGCCCCAGAGGGAACTATGGCTACACCTTC
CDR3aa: CASSPRGNYGYTF

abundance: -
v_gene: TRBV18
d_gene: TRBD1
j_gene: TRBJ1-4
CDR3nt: TGTGCCAGCTCACCACAACAGGGGGCAGGGGAAAAACTGTTTTTT
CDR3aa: CASSPQQGAGEKLFF

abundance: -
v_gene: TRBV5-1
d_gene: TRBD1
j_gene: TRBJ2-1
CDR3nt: TGCGCCAGCAGCTTGGGGGACAGGGGGCGCAATGAGCAGTTCTTC
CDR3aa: CASSLGDRGRNEQFF

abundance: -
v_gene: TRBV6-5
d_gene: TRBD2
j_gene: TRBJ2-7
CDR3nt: TGTGCCAGCAGTTACACCCAGACTAGCTCCGCGAGCGAGCAGTACTTC
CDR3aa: CASSYTQTSSASEQYF

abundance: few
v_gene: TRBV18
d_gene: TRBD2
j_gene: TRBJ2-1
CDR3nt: TGTGCCAGCTCGGAGGGACTAGCGGGATTGGGGGAGCAGTTCTTC
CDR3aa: CASSEGLAGLGEQFF

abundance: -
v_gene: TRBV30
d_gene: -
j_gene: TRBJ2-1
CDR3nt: TGTGCCTGGCAGGGGAGCTCCTACAATGAGCAGTTCTTC
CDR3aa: CAWQGSSYNEQFF

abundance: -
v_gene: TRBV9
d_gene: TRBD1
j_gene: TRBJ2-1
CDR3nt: TGTGCCAGCAGCCCCAGGGACAGGGGCGGGGATGAGCAGTTCTTC
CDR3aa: CASSPRDRGGDEQFF

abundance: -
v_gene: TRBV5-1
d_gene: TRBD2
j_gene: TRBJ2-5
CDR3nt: TGCGCCAGCAGTTTGGCGGGAGGGCCGACCCAGTACTTC
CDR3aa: CASSLAGGPTQYF

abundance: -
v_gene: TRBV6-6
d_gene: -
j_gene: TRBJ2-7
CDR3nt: TGTGCCAGCAGTTACGGGGAGTCCTACGAGCAGTACTTC
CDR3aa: CASSYGESYEQYF

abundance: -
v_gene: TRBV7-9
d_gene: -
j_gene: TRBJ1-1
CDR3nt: TGTGCCAGCAGCCTTACTAGTGAAGCTTTCTTT
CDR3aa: CASSLTSEAFF

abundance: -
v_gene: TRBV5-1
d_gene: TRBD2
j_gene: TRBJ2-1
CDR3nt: TGCGCCAGCAGCCGAACCTTAGCGGGAGCCGGGAATGAGCAGTTCTTC
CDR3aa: CASSRTLAGAGNEQFF

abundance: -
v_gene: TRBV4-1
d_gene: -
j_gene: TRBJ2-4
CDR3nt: TGCGCCAGCAGCCAAGATGGCGGACAGGGGCTCGGGAGGGAAAACATTCAGTACTTC
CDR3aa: CASSQDGGQGLGRENIQYF

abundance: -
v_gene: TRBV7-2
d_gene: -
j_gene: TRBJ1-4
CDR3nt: TGTGCCAGCAGCTTATTTACAACTAATGAAAAACTGTTTTTT
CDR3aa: CASSLFTTNEKLFF

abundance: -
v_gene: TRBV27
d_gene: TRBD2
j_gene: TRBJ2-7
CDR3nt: TGTGCCAGCAGTCGCACGGGACTAGCGACCTACGAGCAGTACTTC
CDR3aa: CASSRTGLATYEQYF

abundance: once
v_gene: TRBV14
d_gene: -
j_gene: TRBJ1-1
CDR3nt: TGTGCCAGCAGCCAAGGCGGCCAGGGGTCTGAAGCTTTCTTT
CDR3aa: CASSQGGQGSEAFF

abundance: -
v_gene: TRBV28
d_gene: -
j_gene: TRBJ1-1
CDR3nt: TGTGCCAGCAGACTACGCGGGGGGCGGACTGAAGCTTTCTTT
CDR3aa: CASRLRGGRTEAFF

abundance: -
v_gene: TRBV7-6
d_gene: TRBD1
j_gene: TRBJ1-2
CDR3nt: TGTGCCAGCAGCCTGGGGGGACAGGGCGGTAACTATGGCTACACCTTC
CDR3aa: CASSLGGQGGNYGYTF

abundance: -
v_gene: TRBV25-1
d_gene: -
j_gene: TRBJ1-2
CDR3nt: TGTGCCAGCAGTTCAGCAGAGGGTAACTATGGCTACACCTTC
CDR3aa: CASSSAEGNYGYTF

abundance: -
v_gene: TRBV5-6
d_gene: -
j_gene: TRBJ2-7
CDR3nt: TGTGCCAGCGGCCATCGGGACACCTACGAGCAGTACTTC
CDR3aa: CASGHRDTYEQYF

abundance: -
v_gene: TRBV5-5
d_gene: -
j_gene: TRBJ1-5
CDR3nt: TGTGCCAGCAGCTTAGGGGATCAGCCCCAGCATTTT
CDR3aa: CASSLGDQPQHF

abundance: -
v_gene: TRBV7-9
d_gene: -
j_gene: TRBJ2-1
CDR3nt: TGTGCCAGCAGCTTAGACACGAGGTTCAATGAGCAGTTCTTC
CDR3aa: CASSLDTRFNEQFF

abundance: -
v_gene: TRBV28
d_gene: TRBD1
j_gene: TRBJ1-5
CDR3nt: TGTGCCAGCAGTACTCCGGGACAGGGGGCAGGTCAGCCCCAGCATTTT
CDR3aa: CASSTPGQGAGQPQHF

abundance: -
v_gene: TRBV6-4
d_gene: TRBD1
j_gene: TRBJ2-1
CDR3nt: TGTGCCAGCAGTGACTCGGCGGGACAGGCTCCAACGGAGCAGTTCTTC
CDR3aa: CASSDSAGQAPTEQFF

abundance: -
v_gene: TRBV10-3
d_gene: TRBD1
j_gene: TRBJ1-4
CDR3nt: TGTGCCATCAGTGACCGGGACAGGGGGCGGCCTGAAAAACTGTTTTTT
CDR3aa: CAISDRDRGRPEKLFF

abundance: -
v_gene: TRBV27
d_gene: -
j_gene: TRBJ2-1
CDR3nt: TGTGCCAGCAGTCTCGACAGGAGCTCCTACAATGAGCAGTTCTTC
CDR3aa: CASSLDRSSYNEQFF

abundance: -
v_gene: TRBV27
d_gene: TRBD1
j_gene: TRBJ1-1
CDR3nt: TGTGCCAGCAATGACAGGGGCCACACTGAAGCTTTCTTT
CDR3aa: CASNDRGHTEAFF

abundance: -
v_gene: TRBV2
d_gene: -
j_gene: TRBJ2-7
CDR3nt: TGTGCCAGCAGTGAAACGGTCGTAACCTACGAGCAGTACTTC
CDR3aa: CASSETVVTYEQYF

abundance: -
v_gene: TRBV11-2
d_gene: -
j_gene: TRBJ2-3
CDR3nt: TGTGCCAGCAGCCTCATGACAGGGAGGACAGATACGCAGTATTTT
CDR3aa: CASSLMTGRTDTQYF

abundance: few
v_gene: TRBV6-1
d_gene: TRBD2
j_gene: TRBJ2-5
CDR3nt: TGTGCCAGCAGTGAAGTCGTCCTAGCGGGAGCGTCGGGGGAGACCCAGTACTTC
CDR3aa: CASSEVVLAGASGETQYF

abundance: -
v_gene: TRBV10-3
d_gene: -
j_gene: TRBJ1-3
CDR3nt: TGTGCCTCCGGGCAAGGGGGAGACACCATATATTTT
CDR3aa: CASGQGGDTIYF

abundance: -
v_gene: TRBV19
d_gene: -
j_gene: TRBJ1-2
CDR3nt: TGTGCCAGTAAAATCGTAGGGGTTGACTATGGCTACACCTTC
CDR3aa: CASKIVGVDYGYTF

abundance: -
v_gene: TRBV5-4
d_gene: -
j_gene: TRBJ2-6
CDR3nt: TGTGCCAGCAGCCCGGGGGCCAACGTCCTGACTTTC
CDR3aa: CASSPGANVLTF

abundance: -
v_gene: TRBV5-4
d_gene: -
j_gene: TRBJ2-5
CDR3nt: TGTGCCAGCAGCTGGGGGACAAACCAAGAGACCCAGTACTTC
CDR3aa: CASSWGTNQETQYF

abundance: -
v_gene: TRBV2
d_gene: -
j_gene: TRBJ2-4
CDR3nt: TGTGCCAGCATCGAATTCGTCCAGGCTATTCAGTACTTC
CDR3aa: CASIEFVQAIQYF

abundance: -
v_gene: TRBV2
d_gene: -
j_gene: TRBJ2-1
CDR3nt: TGTGCCAGCAGTGAAGCGGTAGGGGGATACGAGCAGTTCTTC
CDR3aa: CASSEAVGGYEQFF

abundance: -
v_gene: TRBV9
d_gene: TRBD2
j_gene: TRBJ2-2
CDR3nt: TGTGCCAGCAGCGGACGGGGGGTGGGAATGAACACCGGGGAGCTGTTTTTT
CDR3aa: CASSGRGVGMNTGELFF

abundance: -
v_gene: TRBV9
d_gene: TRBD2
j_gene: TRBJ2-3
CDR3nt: TGTGCCAGCAGCACCCTGACTAGCGGGAGTGGTACGCAGTATTTT
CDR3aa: CASSTLTSGSGTQYF

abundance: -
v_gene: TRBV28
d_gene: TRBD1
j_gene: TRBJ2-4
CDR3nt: TGTGCCAGCAGCCTCGCGGATACAGGGGGCGCATCGGCCAAAAACATTCAGTACTTC
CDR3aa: CASSLADTGGASAKNIQYF

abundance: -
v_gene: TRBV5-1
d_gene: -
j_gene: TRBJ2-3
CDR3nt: TGCGCCAGCAGCTTTCCCTCCCTGGGCGGGAAGGGAGATACGCAGTATTTT
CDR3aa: CASSFPSLGGKGDTQYF

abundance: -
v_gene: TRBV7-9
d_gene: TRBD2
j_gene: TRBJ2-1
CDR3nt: TGTGCCAGCAGCTCTAGCGGGAGGGCCTACAATGAGCAGTTCTTC
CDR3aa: CASSSSGRAYNEQFF

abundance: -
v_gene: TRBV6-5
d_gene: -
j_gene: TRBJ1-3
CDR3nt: TGTGCCAGCAGTTATAGTAGCTCTGGAAACACCATATATTTT
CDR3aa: CASSYSSSGNTIYF

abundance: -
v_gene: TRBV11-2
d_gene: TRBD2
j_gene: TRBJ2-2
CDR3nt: TGTGCCAGCAGCTTGCGCGGGAGGCCGAACACCGGGGAGCTGTTTTTT
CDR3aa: CASSLRGRPNTGELFF

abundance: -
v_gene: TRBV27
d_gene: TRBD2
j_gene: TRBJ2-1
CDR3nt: TGTGCCAGCAGTTTACGATTTCGACTAGCGGGAGACAATGAGCAGTTCTTC
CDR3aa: CASSLRFRLAGDNEQFF

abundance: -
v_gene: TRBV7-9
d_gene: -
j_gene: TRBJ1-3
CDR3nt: TGTGCCAGCAGCTTATTGGTAACAGCCAACTCTGGAAACACCATATATTTT
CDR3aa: CASSLLVTANSGNTIYF

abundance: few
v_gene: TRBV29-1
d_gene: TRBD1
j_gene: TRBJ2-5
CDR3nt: TGCAGCGTTGAGGACAGGGGGTACCAAGAGACCCAGTACTTC
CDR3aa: CSVEDRGYQETQYF

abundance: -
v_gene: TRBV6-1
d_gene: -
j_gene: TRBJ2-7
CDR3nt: TGTGCCAGCAGTTCTCTAGATTCCTACGAGCAGTACTTC
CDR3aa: CASSSLDSYEQYF

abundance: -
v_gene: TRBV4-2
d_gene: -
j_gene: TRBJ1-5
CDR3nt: TGTGCCAGCAGCCAAGGTAGGGGAAATCAGCCCCAGCATTTT
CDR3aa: CASSQGRGNQPQHF

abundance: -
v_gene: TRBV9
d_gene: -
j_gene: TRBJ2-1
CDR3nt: TGTGCCAGCAGCGTTAGGAGCGACCCCTACAATGAGCAGTTCTTC
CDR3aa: CASSVRSDPYNEQFF

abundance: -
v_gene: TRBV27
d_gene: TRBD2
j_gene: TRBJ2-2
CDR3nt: TGTGCCAGCAGCGGACTAGCGGGAAACACCGGGGAGCTGTTTTTT
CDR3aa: CASSGLAGNTGELFF

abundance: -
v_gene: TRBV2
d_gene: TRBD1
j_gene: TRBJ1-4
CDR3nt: TGTGCCAGCAGTGAAGCGGGACAGGGTGGGGGTGAAAAACTGTTTTTT
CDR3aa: CASSEAGQGGGEKLFF

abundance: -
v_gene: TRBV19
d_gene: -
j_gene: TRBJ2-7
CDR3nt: TGTGCCAGTGCAAACACGGGAACTCTGGAGCAGTACTTC
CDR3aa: CASANTGTLEQYF

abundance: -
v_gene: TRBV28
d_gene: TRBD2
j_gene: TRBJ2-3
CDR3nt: TGTGCCAGCAGTTTCCCGGGGCCGGGGGGTTCGGATACGCAGTATTTT
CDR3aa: CASSFPGPGGSDTQYF

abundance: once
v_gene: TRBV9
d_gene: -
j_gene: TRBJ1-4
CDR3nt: TGTGCCAGCAGCGGCGGGCCTAATGAAAAACTGTTTTTT
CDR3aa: CASSGGPNEKLFF

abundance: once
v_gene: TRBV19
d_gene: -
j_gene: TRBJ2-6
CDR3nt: TGTGCCAGTAGTATGGGCCTTGGGGCCAACGTCCTGACTTTC
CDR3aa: CASSMGLGANVLTF

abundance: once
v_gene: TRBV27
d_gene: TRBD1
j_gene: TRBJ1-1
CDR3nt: TGTGCCAGCAGTTCGGGGACAGGGAGGATCACTGAAGCTTTCTTT
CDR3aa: CASSSGTGRITEAFF

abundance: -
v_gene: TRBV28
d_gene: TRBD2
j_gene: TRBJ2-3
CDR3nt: TGTGCCAGCAGTTTGCGGCGGGAGAGCACAGATACGCAGTATTTT
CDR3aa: CASSLRRESTDTQYF

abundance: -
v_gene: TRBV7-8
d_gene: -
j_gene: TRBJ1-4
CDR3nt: TGTGCCAGCAGCCCTCTCGGTCTGGACAAAGGGTATGAAAAACTGTTTTTT
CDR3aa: CASSPLGLDKGYEKLFF